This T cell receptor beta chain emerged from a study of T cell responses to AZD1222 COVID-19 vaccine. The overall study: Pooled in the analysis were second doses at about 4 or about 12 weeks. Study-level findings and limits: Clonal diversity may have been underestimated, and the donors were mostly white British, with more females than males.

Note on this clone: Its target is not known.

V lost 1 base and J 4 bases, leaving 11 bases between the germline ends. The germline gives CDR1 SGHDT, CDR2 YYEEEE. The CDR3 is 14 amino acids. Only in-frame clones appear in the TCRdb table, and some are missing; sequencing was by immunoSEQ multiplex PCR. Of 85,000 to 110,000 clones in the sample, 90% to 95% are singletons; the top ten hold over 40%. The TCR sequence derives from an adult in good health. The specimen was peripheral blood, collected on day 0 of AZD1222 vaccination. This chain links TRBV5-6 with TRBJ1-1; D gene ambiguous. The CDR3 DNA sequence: TGTGCCAGCAGCTTGAGGATGGGAATCACTGAAGCTTTCTTT. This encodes CASSLRMGITEAFF.